Listed below are T cell receptor beta chains from one sample, sequenced in a study of patients and donors after allogeneic stem cell transplantation. TCRdb used MiXCR to reprocess the RT-PCR reads, holding one entry per CDR3 protein. The sample comprises roughly 40,000 distinct CDR3 sequences, 30% to 40% of which are singletons, and 60% to 80% rests with the top ten. Sequencing used blood, either unsorted or a sorted T cell fraction (not recorded which). Every receptor here comes from a human donor who was either an allogeneic HSCT recipient or a stem cell or donor lymphocyte infusion donor (not recorded which). It is not recorded whose cells these are; they may come from a transplant donor. CDR3s leave out the opening cysteine and the closing phenylalanine or tryptophan.

j_call | v_call | cdr3_aa
TRBJ2-5 | TRBV27 | ASRGFPKTQY
TRBJ2-7 | TRBV29-1 | SVDGQGAGYEQY
TRBJ2-3 | TRBV7-3 | ASSLTPVTDTQY
TRBJ2-7 | TRBV12-3/TRBV12-4 | ASSPDGRAISYEQY
TRBJ1-4 | TRBV12-3/TRBV12-4 | ASSPGPRQFNEKLF
TRBJ2-6 | TRBV4-1 | ASRQVFRGTGGADSGANVLT
TRBJ2-1 | TRBV7-3 | ASSFTRDQHNEQF
TRBJ2-4 | TRBV5-6 | ASYSVRGRNIQY
TRBJ1-5 | TRBV11-2 | ASSLEGREVKPQH
TRBJ1-2 | TRBV28 | ASSLGGPRGYT
TRBJ2-5 | TRBV4-1 | ASSRIPGQAKETQY
TRBJ1-2 | TRBV12-3/TRBV12-4 | ASSLKATVFYGYT
TRBJ2-4 | TRBV4-3 | ASSQDKGTSLIAKNIQY
TRBJ2-3 | TRBV18 | ASSPKGSRADTQY
TRBJ2-1 | TRBV7-6 | ASSDEGTGKNEQF
TRBJ1-2 | TRBV25-1 | ASSERQGSGYT
TRBJ1-1 | TRBV10-3 | AISEDRQGAAEAF
TRBJ2-1 | TRBV27 | ASSSKNPYSYNEQF
TRBJ2-6 | TRBV6-5 | ASSQRTAGANVLT
TRBJ2-7 | TRBV7-6 | ASSSATTFYEQY
TRBJ1-6 | TRBV9 | ASSVEPTFGSYNSPLH
TRBJ1-5 | TRBV6-5 | ASSRGRRHQPQH
TRBJ1-4 | TRBV12-3/TRBV12-4 | ASSPGQGYEKLF
TRBJ2-3 | TRBV5-5 | ASSPTLPTSGRAADTQY
TRBJ1-3 | TRBV28 | ASSYTTTRNTIY
TRBJ1-5 | TRBV11-2 | ASSQTGAPTQPQH
TRBJ2-5 | TRBV10-3 | AIRAWTGAMQETQY
TRBJ1-2 | TRBV4-1 | ASSQDLGQAPAPNYGYT
TRBJ1-5 | TRBV5-1 | ASSLEGLDQPQH
TRBJ2-7 | TRBV6-2/TRBV6-3 | ASSRLAGATYEQY
TRBJ1-1 | TRBV12-3/TRBV12-4 | ASSYQKANTEAF
TRBJ1-2 | TRBV5-6 | ASSAGISNYGYT
TRBJ2-2 | TRBV6-5 | ASSYLRGRRTGELF
TRBJ2-5 | TRBV11-3 | ASSFTGIETQY
TRBJ1-1 | TRBV29-1 | SVAPGPEAF
TRBJ2-5 | TRBV5-1 | ASSLEGEETQY
TRBJ1-5 | TRBV12-3/TRBV12-4 | ASSHDREGQPQH
TRBJ2-7 | TRBV20-1 | SARDYPGGSYEQY
TRBJ2-1 | TRBV28 | ASSDFSGRVGNEQF
TRBJ2-3 | TRBV7-3 | ASSLGTTSTDTQY
TRBJ1-1 | TRBV29-1 | SVGPLLERSEAF
TRBJ2-1 | TRBV25-1 | ASLGGAYNEQF
TRBJ1-2 | TRBV20-1 | SARPLAGHYGYT
TRBJ1-2 | TRBV10-3 | AISDVGRNYGYT
TRBJ2-7 | TRBV28 | ASSPYYEQY
TRBJ2-7 | TRBV4-1 | ASSQDMTGDYEQY
TRBJ2-7 | TRBV24-1 | ATSDRENYEQY
TRBJ2-7 | TRBV28 | ASSFGTGRYEQY
TRBJ1-2 | TRBV5-4 | ASSLPGTNYGYT
TRBJ1-6 | TRBV7-2 | ASSFRLNSPLH
TRBJ2-1 | TRBV9 | ASSVRYGGIEYNEQF
TRBJ2-1 | TRBV12-3/TRBV12-4 | ASSRLAGWTYNEQF
TRBJ1-4 | TRBV7-9 | ASSPSTGGREKLF